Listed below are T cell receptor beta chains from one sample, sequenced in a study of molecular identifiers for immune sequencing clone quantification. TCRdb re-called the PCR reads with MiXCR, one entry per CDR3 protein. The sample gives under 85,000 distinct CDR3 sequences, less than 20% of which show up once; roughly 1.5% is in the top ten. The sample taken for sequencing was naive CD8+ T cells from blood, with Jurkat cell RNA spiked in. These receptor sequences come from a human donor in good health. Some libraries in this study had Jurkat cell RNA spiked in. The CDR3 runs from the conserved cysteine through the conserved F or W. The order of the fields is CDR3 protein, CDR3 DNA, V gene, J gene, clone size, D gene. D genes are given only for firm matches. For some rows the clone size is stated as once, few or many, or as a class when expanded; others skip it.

CASTTQTGTGNTGELFF	TGTGCCAGCACCACGCAGACCGGGACAGGGAACACCGGGGAGCTGTTTTTT	TRBV5-4	TRBJ2-2	many	TRBD1
CSVSVNTEAFF	TGCAGCGTATCGGTGAACACTGAAGCTTTCTTT	TRBV29-1	TRBJ1-1	many	.
CASSPLDRRNTEAFF	TGTGCCAGCAGCCCACTAGACAGGAGGAACACTGAAGCTTTCTTT	TRBV3-1	TRBJ1-1	many	.
CASSLPGTPYEQYF	TGTGCCAGCAGCTTACCCGGGACACCCTACGAGCAGTACTTC	TRBV11-1	TRBJ2-7	many	.
CATSRGQGADTQYF	TGTGCCACCAGCAGAGGACAGGGAGCAGATACGCAGTATTTT	TRBV15	TRBJ2-3	many	TRBD1
CASRTGGRLNEAFF	TGTGCCAGCAGGACAGGGGGCCGGCTAAATGAAGCTTTCTTT	TRBV12-3/TRBV12-4	TRBJ1-1	many	TRBD1
CSVDRQFF	TGCAGCGTTGATCGGCAGTTCTTC	TRBV29-1	TRBJ2-1	.	.
CASSLGLAANTDTQYF	TGTGCCAGCAGCTTAGGGCTAGCGGCTAACACAGATACGCAGTATTTT	TRBV11-2	TRBJ2-3	many	TRBD2
CASSQSPQNIQYF	TGTGCCAGCAGCCAGAGTCCCCAAAACATTCAGTACTTC	TRBV27	TRBJ2-4	many	.
CASSFVGGQETQYF	TGTGCCAGCAGTTTTGTAGGGGGCCAAGAGACCCAGTACTTC	TRBV27	TRBJ2-5	few	.
CASRLAGDDEQFF	TGTGCCAGCCGTCTGGCGGGAGACGATGAGCAGTTCTTC	TRBV7-9	TRBJ2-1	few	TRBD2
CASISGGRDEQFF	TGTGCCAGCATTAGCGGGGGCCGGGATGAGCAGTTCTTC	TRBV7-9	TRBJ2-1	many	TRBD2
CASSSGQGAGTEAFF	TGTGCCAGCAGCTCAGGACAGGGGGCCGGCACTGAAGCTTTCTTT	TRBV7-9	TRBJ1-1	many	TRBD1
CSARDINPTGGGYQPQHF	TGCAGTGCTAGAGACATCAACCCGACAGGGGGCGGCTATCAGCCCCAGCATTTT	TRBV20-1	TRBJ1-5	many	TRBD1
CASRVTGGVLSGANVLTF	TGTGCCAGCAGAGTCACAGGGGGCGTCCTCTCTGGGGCCAACGTCCTGACTTTC	TRBV6-5	TRBJ2-6	many	TRBD1
CATSDGRGEQFF	TGTGCCACCAGTGATGGCCGAGGGGAGCAGTTCTTC	TRBV24-1	TRBJ2-1	many	.
CASSLFASGMYEQYF	TGTGCCAGCAGCTTGTTTGCTAGCGGGATGTACGAGCAGTACTTC	TRBV5-6	TRBJ2-7	.	TRBD2
CSAKQLAGITNEQFF	TGCAGTGCGAAGCAACTAGCGGGGATAACCAATGAGCAGTTCTTC	TRBV20-1	TRBJ2-1	.	TRBD2
CASGVGESEQYF	TGTGCCAGCGGAGTTGGGGAGTCGGAGCAGTACTTC	TRBV6-2/TRBV6-3	TRBJ2-7	many	.
CASSLRGTAKNIQYF	TGTGCCAGCAGCTTACGGGGGACGGCCAAAAACATTCAGTACTTC	TRBV7-8	TRBJ2-4	many	.
CASSQLTPSGDTGELFF	TGTGCCAGCAGCCAGCTAACCCCGTCCGGCGACACCGGGGAGCTGTTTTTT	TRBV3-1	TRBJ2-2	many	.
CASREAGTGIQPQHF	TGTGCCAGCAGGGAAGCCGGGACAGGGATCCAGCCCCAGCATTTT	TRBV2	TRBJ1-5	many	TRBD1
CAAGQGRQETQYF	TGTGCCGCCGGACAGGGGCGGCAAGAGACCCAGTACTTC	TRBV10-3	TRBJ2-5	many	TRBD1
CSVPSASGSHEQFF	TGCAGCGTTCCAAGTGCTAGCGGGAGCCATGAGCAGTTCTTC	TRBV29-1	TRBJ2-1	many	TRBD2
CASSSTYDRGSGANVLTF	TGTGCCAGCAGCTCGACCTATGACAGGGGGTCTGGGGCCAACGTCCTGACTTTC	TRBV7-6	TRBJ2-6	.	TRBD1
CASSYSSGQTNTDTQYF	TGTGCCAGCAGTTACTCTAGTGGGCAGACCAACACAGATACGCAGTATTTT	TRBV6-2/TRBV6-3	TRBJ2-3	few	.
CASSYFLAGVWFATGELFF	TGTGCCAGCAGTTACTTTCTAGCGGGAGTATGGTTCGCCACCGGGGAGCTGTTTTTT	TRBV6-5	TRBJ2-2	few	TRBD2
CASSLWGLGANVLTF	TGTGCCAGCAGTTTATGGGGGCTTGGGGCCAACGTCCTGACTTTC	TRBV27	TRBJ2-6	many	.
CASSPDSPYNEQFF	TGTGCCAGCAGCCCGGACAGTCCTTACAATGAGCAGTTCTTC	TRBV28	TRBJ2-1	many	.
CASSTFSLSYEQYF	TGTGCCAGCAGTACCTTTAGTCTTTCTTACGAGCAGTACTTC	TRBV12-3/TRBV12-4	TRBJ2-7	many	.
CATTSGLYEQYF	TGTGCCACGACTAGCGGACTCTACGAGCAGTACTTC	TRBV10-3	TRBJ2-7	many	TRBD2
CSAREFAGGPNEQYF	TGCAGTGCTAGAGAATTCGCGGGAGGGCCAAACGAGCAGTACTTC	TRBV20-1	TRBJ2-7	many	TRBD2
CASSRRTYYEQYF	TGTGCCAGCAGCCGGCGGACATACTACGAGCAGTACTTC	TRBV13	TRBJ2-7	many	.
CASSLRGNVEGYTF	TGTGCCAGCAGTTTACGGGGCAACGTAGAAGGCTACACCTTC	TRBV27	TRBJ1-2	.	.
CASSPTGVGQGKMWDYEQYF	TGCGCCAGCAGCCCAACCGGGGTGGGGCAGGGCAAGATGTGGGACTACGAGCAGTACTTC	TRBV5-1	TRBJ2-7	.	.
CAASDRLSSVSTDTQYF	TGTGCCGCCAGCGACCGCCTAAGTTCGGTAAGCACAGATACGCAGTATTTT	TRBV24-1	TRBJ2-3	.	.
CASSQDGGQGFSAGTQYF	TGCGCCAGCAGCCAAGATGGTGGTCAGGGATTTTCGGCAGGTACGCAGTATTTT	TRBV4-3	TRBJ2-3	.	.
CASIHPGTTTYGYTF	TGTGCCAGCATCCACCCCGGGACAACAACCTATGGCTACACCTTC	TRBV6-6	TRBJ1-2	many	.
CASSHGQGGENTEAFF	TGCGCCAGCAGCCACGGACAGGGCGGGGAGAACACTGAAGCTTTCTTT	TRBV4-1	TRBJ1-1	.	TRBD1
CASSGWRASYEQYF	TGTGCCAGCAGTGGCTGGCGGGCCAGCTACGAGCAGTACTTC	TRBV27	TRBJ2-7	.	.
CASSPTSGRADTQYF	TGTGCCAGCAGCCCGACTAGCGGGAGGGCAGATACGCAGTATTTT	TRBV7-2	TRBJ2-3	medium-sized	TRBD2
CASSQDIGGSVNTEAFF	TGTGCCAGCAGCCAGGACATTGGGGGGTCTGTGAACACTGAAGCTTTCTTT	TRBV4-2	TRBJ1-1	many	.
CASSPPRSGRSHYEQYF	TGTGCCAGCAGCCCGCCGCGTAGCGGGAGATCCCACTACGAGCAGTACTTC	TRBV7-9	TRBJ2-7	.	TRBD2
CSVVKTDAYEQYF	TGCAGCGTTGTGAAAACGGACGCCTACGAGCAGTACTTC	TRBV29-1	TRBJ2-7	few	.
CASSRRNQPQHF	TGTGCCAGCAGCCGACGCAATCAGCCCCAGCATTTT	TRBV7-2	TRBJ1-5	.	.
CAISDGGSSYNEQFF	TGTGCCATCAGTGATGGTGGGAGCTCCTACAATGAGCAGTTCTTC	TRBV10-3	TRBJ2-1	.	.
CSASTGRYYEQYF	TGCAGCGCCTCGACAGGGAGGTACTACGAGCAGTACTTC	TRBV29-1	TRBJ2-7	many	.
CASSFAGGGNEQFF	TGTGCCAGCAGTTTCGCGGGAGGGGGGAATGAGCAGTTCTTC	TRBV12-3/TRBV12-4	TRBJ2-1	.	TRBD2